This note documents a single T cell receptor (beta chain) sequence. Its antigen is undetermined. This specimen belongs to a study of cytomegalovirus exposure and HLA in healthy donors. About the study: Later, an analysis reported that the approximately 120 validation repertoires had used the same platform as the approximately 690 first-cohort repertoires.

Clones were sequenced by immunoSEQ multiplex PCR, and TCRdb holds only the in-frame ones, with some missing. The data contain some 240,000 clones, approximately 84% of them singletons. Regarding the study as a whole: In vitro data verified a few CMV-associated chains as specific for CMV antigens. The classifier reportedly diagnosed cytomegalovirus status with high sensitivity and specificity. The study flagged approximately 180 TCR beta chains as cytomegalovirus-associated.

The CDR3 runs to 16 residues. Unmatched junction bases numbered 11, after V lost 5 bases and J lost 5 bases. Germline lookup yields CDR1 MNHEY and CDR2 SMNVEV (reference sequence). The chain uses TRBV27 and TRBJ2-3, with TRBD1 matching over 9 bases. Source material: PBMCs. The receptor's source is a woman between 25 and 40 years old in good health and CMV-seropositive. As DNA, the CDR3 is TGTGCCAGCAGTGTAACACAGGGGGCGCCCAAAGATACGCAGTATTTT. Translating it yields CASSVTQGAPKDTQYF.